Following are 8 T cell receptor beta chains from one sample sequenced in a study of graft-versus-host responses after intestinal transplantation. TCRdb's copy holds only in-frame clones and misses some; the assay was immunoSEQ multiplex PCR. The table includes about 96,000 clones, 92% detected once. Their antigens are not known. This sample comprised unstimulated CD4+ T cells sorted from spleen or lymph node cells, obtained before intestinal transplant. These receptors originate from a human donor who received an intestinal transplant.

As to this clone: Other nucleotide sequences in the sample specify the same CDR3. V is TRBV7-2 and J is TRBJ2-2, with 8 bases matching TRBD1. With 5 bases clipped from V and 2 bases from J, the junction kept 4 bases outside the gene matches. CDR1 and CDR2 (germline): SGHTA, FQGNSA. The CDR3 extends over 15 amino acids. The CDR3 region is CASSLTGANTGELFF. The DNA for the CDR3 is TGTGCCAGCAGCCTGACAGGGGCTAACACCGGGGAGCTGTTTTTT.

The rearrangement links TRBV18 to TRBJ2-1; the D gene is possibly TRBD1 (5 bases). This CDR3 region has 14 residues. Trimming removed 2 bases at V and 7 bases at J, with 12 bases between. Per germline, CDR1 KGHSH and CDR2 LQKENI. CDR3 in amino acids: CASSPGARLNEQFF. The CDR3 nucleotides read TGTGCCAGCTCACCAGGGGCTCGGTTGAATGAGCAGTTCTTC.

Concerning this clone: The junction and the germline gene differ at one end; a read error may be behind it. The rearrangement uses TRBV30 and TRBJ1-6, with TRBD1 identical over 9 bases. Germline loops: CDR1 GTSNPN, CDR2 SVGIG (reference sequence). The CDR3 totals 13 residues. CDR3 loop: CAFKRDRDSPLHF. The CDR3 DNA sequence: TGTGCCTTCAAGCGGGACAGGGACTCACCCCTCCACTTC.

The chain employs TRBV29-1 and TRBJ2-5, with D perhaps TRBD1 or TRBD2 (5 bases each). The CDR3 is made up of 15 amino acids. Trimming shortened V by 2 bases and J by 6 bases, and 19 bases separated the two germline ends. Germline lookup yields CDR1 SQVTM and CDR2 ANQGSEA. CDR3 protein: CSVESGAPRPQTQYF. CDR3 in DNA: TGCAGCGTTGAATCCGGGGCCCCGCGCCCCCAGACCCAGTACTTC.

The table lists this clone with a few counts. The CDR3 nucleotides are TGTGCCAGCAGCCAACCCGGACTAGCGGGAGAGACCGGGGAGCTGTTTTTT. Translated, it gives CASSQPGLAGETGELFF. The chain uses TRBV14 and TRBJ2-2; 13 bases map to TRBD2. With V trimmed by 2 bases and J by 5 bases, 5 bases remained unmatched. This CDR3 has 17 amino acids. Per the germline V gene, CDR1 is SGHDN and CDR2 is FVKESK.

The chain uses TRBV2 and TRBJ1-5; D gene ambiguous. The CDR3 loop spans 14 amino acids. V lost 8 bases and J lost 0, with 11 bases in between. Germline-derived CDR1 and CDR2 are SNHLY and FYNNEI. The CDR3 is CASCTRSSNQPQHF. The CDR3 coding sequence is TGTGCCAGCTGCACTAGGAGTAGCAATCAGCCCCAGCATTTT.

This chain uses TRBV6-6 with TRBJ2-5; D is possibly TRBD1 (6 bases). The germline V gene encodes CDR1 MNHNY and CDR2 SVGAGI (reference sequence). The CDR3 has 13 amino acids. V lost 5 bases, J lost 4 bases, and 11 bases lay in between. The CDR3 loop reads CASSQRQAETQYF. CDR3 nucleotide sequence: TGTGCCAGCAGTCAAAGACAGGCAGAGACCCAGTACTTC.

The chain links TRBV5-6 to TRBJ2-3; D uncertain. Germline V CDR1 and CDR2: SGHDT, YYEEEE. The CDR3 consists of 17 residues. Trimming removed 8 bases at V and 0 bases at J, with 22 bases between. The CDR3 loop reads CASKLGYGVSSTDTQYF. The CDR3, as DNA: TGTGCCAGTAAGCTTGGGTACGGTGTTTCTAGCACAGATACGCAGTATTTT.